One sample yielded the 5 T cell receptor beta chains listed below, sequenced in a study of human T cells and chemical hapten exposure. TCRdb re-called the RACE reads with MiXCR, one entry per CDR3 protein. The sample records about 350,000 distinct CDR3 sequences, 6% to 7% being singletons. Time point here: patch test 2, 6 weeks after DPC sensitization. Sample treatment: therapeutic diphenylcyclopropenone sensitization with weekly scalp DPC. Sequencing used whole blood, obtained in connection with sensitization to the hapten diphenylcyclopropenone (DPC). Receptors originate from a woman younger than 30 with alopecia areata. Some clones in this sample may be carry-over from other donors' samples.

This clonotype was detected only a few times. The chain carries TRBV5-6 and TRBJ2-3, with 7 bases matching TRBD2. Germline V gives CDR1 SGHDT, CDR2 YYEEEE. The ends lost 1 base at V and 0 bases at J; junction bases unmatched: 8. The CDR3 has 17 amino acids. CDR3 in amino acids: CASSLRLLASSTDTQYF. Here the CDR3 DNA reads TGTGCCAGCAGCTTGCGACTACTAGCGTCTAGCACAGATACGCAGTATTTT. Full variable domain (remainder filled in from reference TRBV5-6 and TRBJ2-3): DAGVTQSPTHLIKTRGQQVTLRCSPKSGHDTVSWYQQALGQGPQFIFQYYEEEERQRGNFPDRFSGHQFPNYSSELNVNALLLGDSALYLCASSLRLLASSTDTQYFGPGTRLTVL.

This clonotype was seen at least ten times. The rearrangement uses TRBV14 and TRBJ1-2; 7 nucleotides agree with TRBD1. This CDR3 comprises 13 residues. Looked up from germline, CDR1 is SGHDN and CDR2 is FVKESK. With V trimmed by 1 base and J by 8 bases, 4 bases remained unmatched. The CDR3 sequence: CASSQGTGYGYTF. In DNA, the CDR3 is TGTGCCAGCAGCCAAGGGACAGGCTACGGCTACACCTTC.

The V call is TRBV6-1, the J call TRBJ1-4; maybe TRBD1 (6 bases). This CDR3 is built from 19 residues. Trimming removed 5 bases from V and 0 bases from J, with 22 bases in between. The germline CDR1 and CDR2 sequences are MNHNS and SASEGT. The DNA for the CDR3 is TGTGCCAGCAGTCCCCGGAAGGACAGCTACCTTTCAACTAATGAAAAACTGTTTTTT. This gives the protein CASSPRKDSYLSTNEKLFF.

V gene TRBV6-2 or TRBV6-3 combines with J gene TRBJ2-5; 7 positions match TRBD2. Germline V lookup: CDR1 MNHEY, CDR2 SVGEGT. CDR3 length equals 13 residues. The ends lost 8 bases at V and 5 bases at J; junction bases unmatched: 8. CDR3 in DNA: TGTGCCAGCGGGGGGGTCCGATGGGAGACCCAGTACTTC. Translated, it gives CASGGVRWETQYF.

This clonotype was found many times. The CDR3 DNA reads TGTGCCAGCAGCTTTGGACAGGATCAATCACCCCTCCACTTT. Its protein is CASSFGQDQSPLHF. The chain recombines TRBV7-9 with TRBJ1-6, with TRBD1 matching over 7 bases. CDR3 length equals 14 residues. The trim removed 3 bases at V and 10 bases at J, leaving 6 bases unmatched. Looked up from germline, CDR1 is SEHNR and CDR2 is FQNEAQ (reference sequence).